The clone carrying this TCR beta chain appeared a few times. Antigen specificity is unknown. The record originates from a study of post-analysis software for immune sequencing data. General observations from the study: Five TRBV segments, including TRBV5-6, TRBV5-1 and TRBV20-1, were more frequent in patients than controls.

The CDR3 is made up of 13 amino acids. In germline, CDR1 is MRHNA, CDR2 SNTAGT. V was pared by 0 bases and J by 3 bases, with 5 bases between. cDNA libraries for TCR beta contained unique molecular identifiers. TCRdb called the PCR reads again in MiXCR, with one record for every CDR3 protein. The sample has about 540,000 distinct CDR3 sequences; 34% are singletons. The sequence came from a girl aged 2-17 years with multiple sclerosis. Sample: blood. This chain uses TRBV6-4 with TRBJ1-2, with D possibly being TRBD1 (5 bases). The CDR3 region has the DNA TGTGCCAGCAGTGACTCGGGACACTATGGCTACACCTTC. It yields the protein CASSDSGHYGYTF.